What follows are 2 T cell receptor beta chains derived from one specimen sequenced in a study of OX40 agonist ivuxolimab in advanced cancers. Clones were sequenced by immunoSEQ multiplex PCR, and TCRdb holds only the in-frame ones, with some missing. This table holds around 76,000 clones, 86% found once. Sample: CD4+ or CD8+ T cells sorted from blood, taken in a trial of the OX40 agonist ivuxolimab. These TCRs come from an adult with an advanced solid tumor such as melanoma, head and neck, liver or kidney cancer.

This chain joins TRBV7-3 and TRBJ2-3, with D perhaps given as TRBD1 or TRBD2 (5 bases each). The V and J ends lost 4 bases and 2 bases respectively, with 10 bases between them. This CDR3 is 14 amino acids long. Germline V gives CDR1 SGHTA, CDR2 FQGTGA. CDR3 DNA: TGTGCCAGCAGCTCCCGGGGCACCACAGATACGCAGTATTTT. Residues: CASSSRGTTDTQYF.

The V gene is TRBV7-6, the J gene TRBJ2-2; possibly TRBD2 for D (6 bases). Trimming took 3 bases from V and 2 from J, leaving 13 bases between them. Germline V gene data show CDR1 as SGHVS and CDR2 as FNYEAQ. The CDR3 spans 16 residues. In DNA, the CDR3 is TGTGCCAGCAGCTTCGGGTGGGGAGGAAACACCGGGGAGCTGTTTTTT. Translated: CASSFGWGGNTGELFF.